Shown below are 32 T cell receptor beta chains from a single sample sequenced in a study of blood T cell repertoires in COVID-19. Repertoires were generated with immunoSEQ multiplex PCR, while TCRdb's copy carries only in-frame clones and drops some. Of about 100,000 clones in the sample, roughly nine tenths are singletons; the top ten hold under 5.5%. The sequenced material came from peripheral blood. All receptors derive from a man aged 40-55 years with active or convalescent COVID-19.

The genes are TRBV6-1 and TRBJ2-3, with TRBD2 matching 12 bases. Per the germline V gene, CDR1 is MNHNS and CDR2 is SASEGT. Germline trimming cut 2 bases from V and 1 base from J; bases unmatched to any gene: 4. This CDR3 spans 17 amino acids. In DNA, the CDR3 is TGTGCCAGCAGTGAACCTAGCGGGAGGGCCGGCACAGATACGCAGTATTTT. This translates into CASSEPSGRAGTDTQYF.

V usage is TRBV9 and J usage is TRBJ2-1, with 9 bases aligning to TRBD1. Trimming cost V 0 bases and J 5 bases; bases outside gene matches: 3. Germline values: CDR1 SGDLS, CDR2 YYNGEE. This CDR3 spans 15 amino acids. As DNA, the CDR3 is TGTGCCAGCAGCGTAGAAGGACAGGGGCACAATGAGCAGTTCTTC. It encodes CASSVEGQGHNEQFF.

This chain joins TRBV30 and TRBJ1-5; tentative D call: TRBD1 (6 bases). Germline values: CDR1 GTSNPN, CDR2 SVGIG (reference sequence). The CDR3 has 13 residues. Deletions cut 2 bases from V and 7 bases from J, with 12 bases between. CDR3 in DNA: TGTGCCTGGAGTCGGGCAGGGGCCCAGCCCCAGCATTTT. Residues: CAWSRAGAQPQHF. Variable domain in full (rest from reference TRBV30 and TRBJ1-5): SQTIHQWPATLVQPVGSPLSLECTVEGTSNPNLYWYRQAAGRGLQLLFYSVGIGQISSEVPQNLSASRPQDRQFILSSKKLLLSDSGFYLCAWSRAGAQPQHFGDGTRLSIL.

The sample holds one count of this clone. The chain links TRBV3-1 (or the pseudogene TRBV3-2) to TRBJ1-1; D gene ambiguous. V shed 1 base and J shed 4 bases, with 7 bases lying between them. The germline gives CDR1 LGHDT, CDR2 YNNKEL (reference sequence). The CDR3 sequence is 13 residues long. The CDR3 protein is CASSQVPSTEAFF. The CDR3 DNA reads TGTGCCAGCAGCCAAGTACCCAGCACTGAAGCTTTCTTT.

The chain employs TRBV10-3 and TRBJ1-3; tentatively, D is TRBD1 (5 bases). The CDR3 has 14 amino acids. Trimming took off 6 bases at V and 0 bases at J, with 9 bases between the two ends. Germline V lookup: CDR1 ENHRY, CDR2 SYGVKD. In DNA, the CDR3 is TGTGCCATCAGCCTCGACAGCTCTGGAAACACCATATATTTT. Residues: CAISLDSSGNTIYF.

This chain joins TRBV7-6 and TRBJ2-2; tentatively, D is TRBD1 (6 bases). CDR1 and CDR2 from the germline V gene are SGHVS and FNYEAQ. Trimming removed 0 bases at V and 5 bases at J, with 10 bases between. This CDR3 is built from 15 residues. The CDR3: CASSLAVRGTGELFF. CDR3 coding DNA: TGTGCCAGCAGCTTAGCCGTTAGGGGGACCGGGGAGCTGTTTTTT.

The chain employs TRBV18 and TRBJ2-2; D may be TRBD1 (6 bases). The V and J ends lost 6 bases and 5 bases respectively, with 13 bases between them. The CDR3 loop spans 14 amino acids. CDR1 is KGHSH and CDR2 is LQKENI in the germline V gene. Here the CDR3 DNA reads TGTGCCAGCTCGCAACAGGGAGAAACCGGGGAGCTGTTTTTT. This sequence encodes CASSQQGETGELFF.

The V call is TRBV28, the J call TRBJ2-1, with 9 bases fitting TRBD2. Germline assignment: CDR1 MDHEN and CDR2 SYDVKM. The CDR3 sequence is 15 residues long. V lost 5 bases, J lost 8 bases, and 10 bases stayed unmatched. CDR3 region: CASSGASGIEDEQFF. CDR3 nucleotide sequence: TGTGCCAGCAGTGGGGCTAGCGGGATCGAGGATGAGCAGTTCTTC. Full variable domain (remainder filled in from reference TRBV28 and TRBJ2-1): DVKVTQSSRYLVKRTGEKVFLECVQDMDHENMFWYRQDPGLGLRLIYFSYDVKMKEKGDIPEGYSVSREKKERFSLILESASTNQTSMYLCASSGASGIEDEQFFGPGTRLTVL.

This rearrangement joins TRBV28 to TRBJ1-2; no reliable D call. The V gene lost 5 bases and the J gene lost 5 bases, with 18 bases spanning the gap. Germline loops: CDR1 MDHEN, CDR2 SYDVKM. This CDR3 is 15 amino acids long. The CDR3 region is CASSPGDRRRYGYTF. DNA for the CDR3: TGTGCCAGCAGTCCCGGCGATCGGAGACGATATGGCTACACCTTC.

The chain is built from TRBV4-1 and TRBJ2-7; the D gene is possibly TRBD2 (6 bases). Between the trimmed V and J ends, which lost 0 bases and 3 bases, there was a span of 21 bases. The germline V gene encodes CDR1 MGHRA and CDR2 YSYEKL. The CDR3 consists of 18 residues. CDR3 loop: CASSQEGTAGTPNYEQYF. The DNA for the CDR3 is TGCGCCAGCAGCCAAGAAGGGACGGCCGGGACTCCCAACTACGAGCAGTACTTC.

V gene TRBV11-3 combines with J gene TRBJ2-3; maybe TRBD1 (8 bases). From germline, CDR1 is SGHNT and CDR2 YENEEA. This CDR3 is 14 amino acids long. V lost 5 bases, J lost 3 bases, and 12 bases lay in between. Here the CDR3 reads CASSDRGGTDTQYF. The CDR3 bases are TGTGCCAGCAGCGACAGGGGAGGGACAGATACGCAGTATTTT.

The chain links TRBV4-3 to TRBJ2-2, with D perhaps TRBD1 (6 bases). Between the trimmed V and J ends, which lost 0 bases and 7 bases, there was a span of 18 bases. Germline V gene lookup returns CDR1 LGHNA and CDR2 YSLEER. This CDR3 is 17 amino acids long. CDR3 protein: CASSQEGVSGAGGELFF. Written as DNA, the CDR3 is TGCGCCAGCAGCCAAGAGGGGGTTTCAGGGGCAGGCGGGGAGCTGTTTTTT.

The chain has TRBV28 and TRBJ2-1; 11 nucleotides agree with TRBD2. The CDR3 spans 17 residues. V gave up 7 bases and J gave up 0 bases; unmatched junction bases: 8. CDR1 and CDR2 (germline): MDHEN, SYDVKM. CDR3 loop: CASNRGLAGSSYNEQFF. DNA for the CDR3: TGTGCCAGCAACCGTGGACTAGCGGGTAGCTCCTACAATGAGCAGTTCTTC.

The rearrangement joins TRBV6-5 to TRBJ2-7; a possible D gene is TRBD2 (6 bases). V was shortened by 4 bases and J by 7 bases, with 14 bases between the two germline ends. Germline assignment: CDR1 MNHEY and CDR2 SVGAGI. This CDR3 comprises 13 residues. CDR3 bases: TGTGCCAGCAGTTGGGACTTGAAAGGGGAGCAGTACTTC. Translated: CASSWDLKGEQYF.

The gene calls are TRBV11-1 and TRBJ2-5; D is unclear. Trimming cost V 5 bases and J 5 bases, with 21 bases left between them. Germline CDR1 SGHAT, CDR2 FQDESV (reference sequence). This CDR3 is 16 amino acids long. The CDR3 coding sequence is TGTGCCAGCAGCCCAAAGCTTTTGACTCTGACCGAGACCCAGTACTTC. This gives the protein CASSPKLLTLTETQYF.

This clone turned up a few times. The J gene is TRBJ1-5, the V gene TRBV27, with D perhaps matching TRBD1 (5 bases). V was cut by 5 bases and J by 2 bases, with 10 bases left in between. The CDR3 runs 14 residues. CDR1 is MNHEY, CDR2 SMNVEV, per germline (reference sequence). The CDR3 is CASSPLQGNQPQHF. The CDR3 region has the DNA TGTGCCAGCAGTCCCCTACAGGGCAATCAGCCCCAGCATTTT.

The CDR3 region has the DNA TGCGCCAGCAGCTTTGGGACTGGCTACGAGCAGTACTTC. Its translation: CASSFGTGYEQYF. The rearrangement joins TRBV5-1 to TRBJ2-7; TRBD2 is a possible D gene (6 bases). The CDR3 runs to 13 residues. Germline V CDR1 and CDR2: SGHRS, YFSETQ. Trimming pared 2 bases from V and 3 bases from J, leaving 9 bases between.

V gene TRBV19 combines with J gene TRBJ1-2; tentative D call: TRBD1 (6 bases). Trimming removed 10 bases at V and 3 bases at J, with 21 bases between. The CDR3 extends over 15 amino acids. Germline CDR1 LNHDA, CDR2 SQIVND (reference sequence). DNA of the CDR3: TGTGCCACCATAGGATCCGGGACATGGGACTATGGCTACACCTTC. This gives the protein CATIGSGTWDYGYTF.

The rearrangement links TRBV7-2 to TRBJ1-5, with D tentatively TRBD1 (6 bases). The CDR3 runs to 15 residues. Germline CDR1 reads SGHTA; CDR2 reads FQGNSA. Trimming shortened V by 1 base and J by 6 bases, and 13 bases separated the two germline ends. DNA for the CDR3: TGTGCCAGCAGCTTAGGCACAGGGATCGGTCAGCCCCAGCATTTT. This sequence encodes CASSLGTGIGQPQHF.

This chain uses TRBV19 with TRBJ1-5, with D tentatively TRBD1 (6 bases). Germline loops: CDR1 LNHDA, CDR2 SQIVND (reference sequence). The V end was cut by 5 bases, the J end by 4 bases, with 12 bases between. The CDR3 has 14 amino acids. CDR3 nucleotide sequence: TGTGCCAGTAGTGAGACAGGCCGTAATCAGCCCCAGCATTTT. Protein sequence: CASSETGRNQPQHF. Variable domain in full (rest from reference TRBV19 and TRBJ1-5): DGGITQSPKYLFRKEGQNVTLSCEQNLNHDAMYWYRQDPGQGLRLIYYSQIVNDFQKGDIAEGYSVSREKKESFPLTVTSAQKNPTAFYLCASSETGRNQPQHFGDGTRLSIL.

The DNA of the CDR3 is TGTGCCTGGAGTGCAGGGGGTCATGGCTACACCTTC. Translating it yields CAWSAGGHGYTF. The chain employs TRBV30 and TRBJ1-2, with 7 positions matching TRBD1. The germline gives CDR1 GTSNPN, CDR2 SVGIG (reference sequence). This CDR3 comprises 12 residues. V gave up 1 base and J gave up 6 bases; unmatched junction bases: 2.

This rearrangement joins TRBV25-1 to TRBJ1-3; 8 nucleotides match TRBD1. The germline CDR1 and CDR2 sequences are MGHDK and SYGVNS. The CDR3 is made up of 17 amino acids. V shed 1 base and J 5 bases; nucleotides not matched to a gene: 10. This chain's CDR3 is CASSELGTGVGRNTIYF. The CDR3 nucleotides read TGTGCCAGCAGTGAATTAGGGACAGGCGTTGGTAGAAACACCATATATTTT.

Here the CDR3 DNA reads TGTGCCAGCAGCGTAGGGGGCAGGGGGGTCGATACGCAGTATTTT. Protein: CASSVGGRGVDTQYF. The J gene is TRBJ2-3, the V gene TRBV9, with a possible D match to TRBD1 (7 bases). CDR3 length equals 15 residues. Trimming stripped 0 bases from V and 6 bases from J, with 14 bases between. Per the germline V gene, CDR1 is SGDLS and CDR2 is YYNGEE.

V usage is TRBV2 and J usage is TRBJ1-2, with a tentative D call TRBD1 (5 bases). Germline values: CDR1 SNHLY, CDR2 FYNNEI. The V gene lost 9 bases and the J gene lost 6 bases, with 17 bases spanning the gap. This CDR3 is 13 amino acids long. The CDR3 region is CASTAGLRDGYTF. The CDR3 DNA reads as TGTGCCAGTACCGCAGGGCTTAGGGATGGCTACACCTTC.

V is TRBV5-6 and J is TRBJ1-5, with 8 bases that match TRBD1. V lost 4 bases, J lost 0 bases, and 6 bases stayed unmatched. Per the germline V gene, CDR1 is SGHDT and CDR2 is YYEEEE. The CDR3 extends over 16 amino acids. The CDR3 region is CASSLGTGNSNQPQHF. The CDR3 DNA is TGTGCCAGCAGCCTTGGGACAGGCAATAGCAATCAGCCCCAGCATTTT.

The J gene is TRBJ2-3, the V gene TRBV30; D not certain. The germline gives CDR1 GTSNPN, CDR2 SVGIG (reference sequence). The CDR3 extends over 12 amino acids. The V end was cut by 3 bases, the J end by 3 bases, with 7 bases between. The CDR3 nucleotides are TGTGCCTGGAGCCCAGGAACAGATACGCAGTATTTT. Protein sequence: CAWSPGTDTQYF.

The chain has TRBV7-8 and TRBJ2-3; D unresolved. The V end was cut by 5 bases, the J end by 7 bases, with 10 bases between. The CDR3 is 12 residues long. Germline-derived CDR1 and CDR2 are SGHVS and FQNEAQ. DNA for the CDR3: TGTGCCAGCAGCCGAGACTTGAATACGCAGTATTTT. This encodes CASSRDLNTQYF.

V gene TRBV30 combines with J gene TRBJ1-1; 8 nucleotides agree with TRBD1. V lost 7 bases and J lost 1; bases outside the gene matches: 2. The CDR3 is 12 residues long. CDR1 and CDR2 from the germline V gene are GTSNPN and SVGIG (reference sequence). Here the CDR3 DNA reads TGTGCCTTCGGGACAGGGAACACTGAAGCTTTCTTT. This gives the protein CAFGTGNTEAFF.

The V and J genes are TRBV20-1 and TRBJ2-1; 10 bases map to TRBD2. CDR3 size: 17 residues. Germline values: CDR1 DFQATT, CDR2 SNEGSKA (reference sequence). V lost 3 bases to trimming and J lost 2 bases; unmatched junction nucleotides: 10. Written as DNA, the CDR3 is TGCAGTGCTAGTGGGTCTAGCGGGAGTCCCGCCTACAATGAGCAGTTCTTC. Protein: CSASGSSGSPAYNEQFF.

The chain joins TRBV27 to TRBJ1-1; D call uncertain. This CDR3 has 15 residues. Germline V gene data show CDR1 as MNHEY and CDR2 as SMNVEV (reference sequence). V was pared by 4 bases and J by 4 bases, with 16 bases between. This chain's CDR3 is CASSSSGIASTEAFF. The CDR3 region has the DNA TGTGCCAGCAGTTCCTCTGGAATAGCGAGCACTGAAGCTTTCTTT.

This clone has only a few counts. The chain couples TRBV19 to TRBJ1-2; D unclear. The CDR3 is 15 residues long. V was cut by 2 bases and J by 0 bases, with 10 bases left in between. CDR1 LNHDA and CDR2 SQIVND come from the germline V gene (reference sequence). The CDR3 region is CASSILQVANYGYTF. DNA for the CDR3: TGTGCCAGTAGTATACTTCAGGTAGCTAACTATGGCTACACCTTC.

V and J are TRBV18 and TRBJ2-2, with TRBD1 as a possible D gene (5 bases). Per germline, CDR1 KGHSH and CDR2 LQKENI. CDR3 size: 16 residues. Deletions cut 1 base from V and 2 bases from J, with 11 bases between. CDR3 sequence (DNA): TGTGCCAGCTCACCACTGGACACCAGCAACACCGGGGAGCTGTTTTTT. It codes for CASSPLDTSNTGELFF.